The 24 T cell receptor beta chains listed next were all sequenced from one sample in a study of breast tumors, draining lymph nodes, adjacent tissues. TCRdb passed the multiplex PCR reads through MiXCR, listing each CDR3 protein once. The table records 200,000 to 250,000 distinct CDR3 sequences, 30% to 35% of them present only once. Samples came from axillary lymph nodes draining the breast cancer. Sequences were obtained from axillary lymph node tissue. The receptor source for this set is a female donor with breast cancer. Some clones in this sample may be carry-over from other donors' samples.

Of note for this clonotype: At one end, the junction sequence differs from germline, possibly due to a read error. The chain couples TRBV19 to TRBJ2-3, with D unclear. The tail of the sequence fits TRBJ1-5 better, so the J call may be wrong. Germline V CDR1 and CDR2: LNHDA, SQIVND (reference sequence). The CDR3 runs 15 residues. Written as DNA, the CDR3 is TGTGCCGGTAGGACGACCGGGGTGAGCACAGATACGCAGCATTTT. Its translation: CAGRTTGVSTDTQHF.

The rearrangement links TRBV7-9 to TRBJ1-4; weak D call: TRBD1 (6 bases). The CDR3 extends over 12 amino acids. Germline V gene lookup returns CDR1 SEHNR and CDR2 FQNEAQ (reference sequence). Trimming removed 5 bases at V and 7 bases at J, with 8 bases between. The CDR3 sequence is CASSQQGEKLFF. DNA of the CDR3: TGTGCCAGCAGCCAACAGGGTGAAAAACTGTTTTTT.

Notes on this clonotype: This may be a read error: a much more frequent sequence differs by one nucleotide. The rearrangement joins TRBV11-2 to TRBJ2-7; 7 nucleotides line up with TRBD1. Germline trimming cut 5 bases from V and 1 base from J; bases unmatched to any gene: 5. Germline V gene sequence: CDR1 SGHAT, CDR2 FQNNGV. The CDR3 loop spans 14 amino acids. The chain's CDR3 is CASSTSTGSYEQYF. The CDR3 DNA is TGTGCCAGCAGCACCTCGACAGGGTCCTACGAGCAGTACTTC.

The chain uses TRBV5-6 and TRBJ2-5; 9 positions match TRBD1. Germline V gene data show CDR1 as SGHDT and CDR2 as YYEEEE. The CDR3 runs to 13 residues. Here the CDR3 reads CAATRTGDETQYF. The CDR3 coding sequence is TGTGCTGCTACCCGGACAGGGGACGAGACCCAGTACTTC.

V gene TRBV5-6 combines with J gene TRBJ1-6; 8 nucleotides agree with TRBD1. The J segment lost 8 bases and the V segment lost 9 bases, leaving 7 bases of the junction unmatched. Germline lookup yields CDR1 SGHDT and CDR2 YYEEEE. The CDR3 is 13 residues long. The CDR3 is CAIDRGRDSPLHF. The CDR3 DNA follows: TGTGCCATCGACAGGGGCCGGGATTCACCCCTCCACTTT. Based on the CDR3 plus reference TRBV5-6 and TRBJ1-6, the full variable domain is DAGVTQSPTHLIKTRGQQVTLRCSPKSGHDTVSWYQQALGQGPQFIFQYYEEEERQRGNFPDRFSGHQFPNYSSELNVNALLLGDSALYLCAIDRGRDSPLHFGNGTRLTVT.

V is TRBV24-1 and J is TRBJ2-2; 8 bases align to TRBD2. Germline loops: CDR1 KGHDR, CDR2 SFDVKD. V lost 0 bases and J lost 5; bases outside the gene matches: 4. CDR3 length equals 16 residues. CDR3 DNA sequence: TGTGCCACCAGTGATTTGACGGGAGGGGGGACCGGGGAGCTGTTTTTT. Translation gives CATSDLTGGGTGELFF.

With regard to this clonotype: A much larger clonotype is one base distant, so this may be a read error. This rearrangement joins TRBV20-1 to TRBJ2-3; D gene uncertain. The DNA end is more similar to TRBJ1-5, so the J call may be wrong. Germline CDR1 reads DFQATT; CDR2 reads SNEGSKA (reference sequence). The CDR3 runs to 14 residues. As DNA, the CDR3 is TGCAGTGCTAGAGATCCAGTTTCCACAGATACGCAGCATTTT. Amino acids: CSARDPVSTDTQHF.

The CDR3 nucleotides are TGTGCCACTGGACAGGGGGCGATGTACAATGAGCAGTTCTTC. It is translated as CATGQGAMYNEQFF. J is TRBJ2-1 and V is TRBV10-3, with 11 bases aligning to TRBD1. The CDR3 sequence is 14 residues long. V was clipped by 10 bases and J by 4 bases; unmatched bases: 6. Germline CDR1 ENHRY, CDR2 SYGVKD.

This clonotype was seen at least ten times. Mismatch with germline at one junction end may stem from a read error. V and J are TRBV2 and TRBJ1-2; 11 bases line up with TRBD1. The germline CDR1 and CDR2 sequences are SNHLY and FYNNEI. The CDR3 length is 13 residues. The DNA for the CDR3 is TGTGCCAGCAGGGCAACCTCCGGACAGGGGGCTTCCTTC. This codes for CASRATSGQGASF. Full variable domain (remainder filled in from reference TRBV2 and TRBJ1-2): EPEVTQTPSHQVTQMGQEVILRCVPISNHLYFYWYRQILGQKVEFLVSFYNNEISEKSEIFDDQFSVERPDGSNFTLKIRSTKLEDSAMYFCASRATSGQGASFGSGTRLTVV.

This clonotype was picked up many times. This chain uses TRBV5-1 with TRBJ2-7; possible D gene TRBD2, 5 bases. The CDR3 extends over 13 amino acids. From germline, CDR1 is SGHRS and CDR2 YFSETQ. Trimming took 2 bases from V and 4 from J, leaving 10 bases between them. In DNA, the CDR3 is TGCGCCAGCAGCTTCACGGGGTTTTACGAGCAGTACTTC. Protein: CASSFTGFYEQYF.

Notes on this clonotype: Just one base apart from a much larger clone, this may be a read error. The rearrangement links TRBV11-2 to TRBJ2-1; the D is unclear. Germline V gives CDR1 SGHAT, CDR2 FQNNGV. The CDR3 loop spans 14 amino acids. CDR3 bases: TGTGCCAGCAGGTTATATGTAGCCCACAATGGGCAGTTCTTC. This gives the protein CASRLYVAHNGQFF.

This clonotype was found many times. The rearrangement links TRBV4-3 to TRBJ1-2; D is unclear. V shed 0 bases and J shed 4 bases, with 9 bases lying between them. This CDR3 comprises 14 residues. Germline CDR1 is LGHNA and CDR2 is YSLEER. The CDR3: CASSQDSRTYGYTF. The CDR3 nucleotides read TGCGCCAGCAGCCAAGATTCCCGGACCTATGGCTACACCTTC.

The sample holds many counts of this clonotype. The chain combines TRBV4-3 with TRBJ2-7; 11 positions match TRBD1. The CDR3 contains 16 residues. V was clipped by 0 bases and J by 0 bases; unmatched bases: 1. CDR1 LGHNA and CDR2 YSLEER come from the germline V gene. CDR3 sequence (DNA): TGCGCCAGCAGCCAAGATGGGACAGGGGGCTCCTACGAGCAGTACTTC. Its protein is CASSQDGTGGSYEQYF.

Worth noting for this clonotype: At one boundary the junction diverges from the germline segment, which might be a read error. This chain uses TRBV6-6 with TRBJ1-2; no definite D call. This CDR3 is built from 11 residues. Germline-derived CDR1 and CDR2 are MNHNY and SVGAGI (reference sequence). As DNA, the CDR3 is TGTGCCAGAAGACTAGCGGGAGGCGCTCGGTTC. The encoded protein is CARRLAGGARF.

The sample holds many counts of this clonotype. The J gene is TRBJ2-1, the V gene TRBV11-2; D remains unclear. CDR1 is SGHAT, CDR2 FQNNGV, per germline. V was shortened by 4 bases and J by 0 bases, with 7 bases between the two germline ends. The CDR3 length is 14 residues. Written as DNA, the CDR3 is TGTGCCAGCAGCTCCAAGAGCTCCTACAATGAGCAGTTCTTC. Translation: CASSSKSSYNEQFF.

This clonotype was observed many times. This CDR3 is CATKGLPDGGEQYF. The CDR3, as DNA: TGTGCCACCAAGGGACTTCCCGATGGGGGCGAGCAGTACTTC. The V gene is TRBV10-3, the J gene TRBJ2-7, with D possibly being TRBD2 (6 bases). The CDR3 loop spans 14 amino acids. Germline-derived CDR1 and CDR2 are ENHRY and SYGVKD. The V gene lost 10 bases and the J gene lost 6 bases, with 22 bases spanning the gap.

This clonotype was picked up many times. The V call is TRBV6-6, the J call TRBJ1-5; D perhaps matches TRBD1 (5 bases). V gave up 6 bases and J gave up 6 bases, with 12 bases separating them. The CDR3 is 13 residues long. Germline V gene lookup returns CDR1 MNHNY and CDR2 SVGAGI (reference sequence). The CDR3, as DNA: TGTGCCAGCAGGAGAACGGGGCCTCAGCCCCAGCATTTT. This translates into CASRRTGPQPQHF.

This clonotype showed up many times. This rearrangement joins TRBV7-2 to TRBJ2-1; 11 positions agree with TRBD1. Germline loops: CDR1 SGHTA, CDR2 FQGNSA. This CDR3 is built from 17 residues. J was trimmed by 4 bases and V by 5 bases; bases with no gene match: 10. CDR3 in DNA: TGTGCCAGCAGCGGTAGGACAGGGGGCCCCACTTACAATGAGCAGTTCTTC. Translated, it gives CASSGRTGGPTYNEQFF.

The rearrangement joins TRBV9 to TRBJ1-5, with 7 bases identical to TRBD1. The CDR3 runs 18 residues. The trim removed 0 bases at V and 6 bases at J, leaving 15 bases unmatched. CDR1 and CDR2 from the germline V gene are SGDLS and YYNGEE. CDR3 bases: TGTGCCAGCAGCGTAGATAGGTACAGGGGACGTTATAGTCAGCCCCAGCATTTT. Protein product: CASSVDRYRGRYSQPQHF.

Concerning this clonotype: Being one base from a much bigger clone, this may be a read error. The V call is TRBV12-3 or TRBV12-4, the J call TRBJ2-7, with D perhaps TRBD2 (5 bases). The CDR3 extends over 14 amino acids. Trimming took 3 bases from V and 3 from J, leaving 12 bases between them. The CDR3 DNA sequence: TGTGCCAGCAGTTTCGGGGTTTTGCTCTACGAGCAGTACTTC. Its translation: CASSFGVLLYEQYF.

CDR3 amino acids: CATGGSRQPQHF. The CDR3 DNA sequence: TGTGCAACCGGGGGGAGTAGGCAGCCCCAGCATTTT. The chain is built from TRBV27 and TRBJ1-5; tentative D call: TRBD1 (5 bases). The CDR3 has 12 residues. Germline V lookup: CDR1 MNHEY, CDR2 SMNVEV (reference sequence).

This clonotype came up a few times. The chain combines TRBV6-6 with TRBJ2-3; 9 nucleotides agree with TRBD1. The CDR3 has 15 amino acids. The germline CDR1 and CDR2 sequences are MNHNY and SVGAGI (reference sequence). The V and J ends lost 6 bases and 1 base, in that order; junction bases with no gene match: 5. The CDR3 is CASSSGTGRTDTQYF. CDR3 DNA sequence: TGTGCCAGCAGCTCCGGGACAGGGCGCACAGATACGCAGTATTTT.

This clonotype was detected a few times. The chain has TRBV20-1 and TRBJ1-6; 8 bases fit TRBD1. The CDR3 covers 14 residues. The V gene end was trimmed by 2 bases and the J gene end by 9 bases; junction bases not matched to a gene: 6. Germline V lookup: CDR1 DFQATT, CDR2 SNEGSKA (reference sequence). The CDR3 DNA sequence: TGCAGTGCTAGATTGCAGGGGGCGCCTTCACCCCTCCACTTT. Amino acid sequence: CSARLQGAPSPLHF.

This clonotype was counted at least ten times. The rearrangement uses TRBV19 and TRBJ2-7; D is perhaps TRBD1 (5 bases). The germline V gene has CDR1 LNHDA and CDR2 SQIVND (reference sequence). The CDR3 is made up of 14 amino acids. The V end lost 3 bases, the J end lost 4 bases, and 13 bases lay between the germline ends. The DNA for the CDR3 is TGTGCCAGTAGTATCTCAGGGCGGTGGTACGAGCAGTACTTC. Amino acids: CASSISGRWYEQYF.